This T cell receptor beta chain was identified during a study of CD8+CD57+ T cells in acquired aplastic anemia. Study context: Quantities of DNA derived from sorted CD4+ and CD8+ cells averaged roughly 3 ug.

Profiling that covered TCR beta VDJ and CDR3 relied on genomic DNA as its template. One entry per CDR3 protein, called by TCRdb with MiXCR from the reads. The data hold 200,000 to 250,000 distinct CDR3 sequences, with roughly 33% observed a single time. CDR3 length: 13 residues. The ends were cut back, 1 base at V and 2 bases at J, with 5 bases in the middle. The germline gives CDR1 SGHTA, CDR2 FQGNSA. This clonotype has a count of ten or more. The sequence was obtained from a human donor in good health, serving as a control. V usage is TRBV7-2 and J usage is TRBJ1-2; D is unresolved. The material sequenced was sorted CD4+, CD8+, or CD8+CD57+ T cells (not recorded which) from PBMCs. CDR3 nucleotides: TGTGCCAGCAGCTTAGGCCTGAACTATGGCTACACCTTC. It encodes CASSLGLNYGYTF.